The present T cell receptor beta chain was sequenced within a study of T cells expressing NK-cell markers. Template switching by 5'RACE with UMIs generated the TCR beta cDNA. TCRdb reprocessed the 5' RACE reads and reports one entry per CDR3 protein, with no DNA. The sample includes approximately 110,000 distinct CDR3 sequences. General study results and limits: Once again these clonotypes came out on top in the CD3+CD56-NKG2C+ fraction of several donors. A range of about 1.0-7.0% of CD8+ T cells consisted of dominant NKG2C+ clonotypes in about six donors. Evidence did not settle whether expanded NKG2C+ T cell clones targeted HCMV.

Note on this clonotype: Its antigen is unknown.

The length of the CDR3 is 16 residues. Germline loops: CDR1 SGHTA, CDR2 FQGNSA. This TCR derives from a woman between 18 and 70 years old in good health. This rearrangement joins TRBV7-2 to TRBJ1-4; TCRdb proposes TRBD1, but this gene call is untestable without DNA. The source material was blood T cells: a sorted CD56 or NKG2C T cell subset, CD4+ or CD8+ T cells, or bulk PBMC T cells (not recorded which). CDR3 amino acids: CASSLGDRGEDEKLFF.